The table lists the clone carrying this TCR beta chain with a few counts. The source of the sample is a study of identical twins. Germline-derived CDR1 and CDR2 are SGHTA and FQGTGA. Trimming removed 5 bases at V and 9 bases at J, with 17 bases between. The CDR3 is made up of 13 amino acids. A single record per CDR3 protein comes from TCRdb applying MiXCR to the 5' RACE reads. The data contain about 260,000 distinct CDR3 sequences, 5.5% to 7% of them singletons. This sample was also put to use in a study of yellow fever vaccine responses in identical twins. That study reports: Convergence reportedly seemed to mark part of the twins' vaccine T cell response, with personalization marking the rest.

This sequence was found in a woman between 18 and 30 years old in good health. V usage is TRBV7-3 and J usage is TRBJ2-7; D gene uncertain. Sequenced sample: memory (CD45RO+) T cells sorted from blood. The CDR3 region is CASSQYDGMVQYF. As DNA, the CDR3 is TGTGCCAGCAGCCAATATGATGGGATGGTGCAGTACTTC.